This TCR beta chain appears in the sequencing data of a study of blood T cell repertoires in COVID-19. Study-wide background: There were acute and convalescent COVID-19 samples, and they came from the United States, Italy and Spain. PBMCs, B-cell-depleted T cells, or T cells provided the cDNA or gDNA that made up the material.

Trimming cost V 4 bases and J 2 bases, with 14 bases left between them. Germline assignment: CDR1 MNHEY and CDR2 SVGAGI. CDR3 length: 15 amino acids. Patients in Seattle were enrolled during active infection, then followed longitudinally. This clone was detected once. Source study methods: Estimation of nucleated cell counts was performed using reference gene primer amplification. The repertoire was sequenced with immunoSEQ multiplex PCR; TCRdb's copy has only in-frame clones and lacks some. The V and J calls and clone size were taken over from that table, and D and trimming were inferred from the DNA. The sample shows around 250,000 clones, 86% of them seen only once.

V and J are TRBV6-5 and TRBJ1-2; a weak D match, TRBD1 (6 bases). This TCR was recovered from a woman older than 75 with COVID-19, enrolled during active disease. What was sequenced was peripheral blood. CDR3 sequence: CASSFATGRNYGYTF. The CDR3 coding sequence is TGTGCCAGCAGTTTCGCGACAGGAAGAAACTATGGCTACACCTTC.